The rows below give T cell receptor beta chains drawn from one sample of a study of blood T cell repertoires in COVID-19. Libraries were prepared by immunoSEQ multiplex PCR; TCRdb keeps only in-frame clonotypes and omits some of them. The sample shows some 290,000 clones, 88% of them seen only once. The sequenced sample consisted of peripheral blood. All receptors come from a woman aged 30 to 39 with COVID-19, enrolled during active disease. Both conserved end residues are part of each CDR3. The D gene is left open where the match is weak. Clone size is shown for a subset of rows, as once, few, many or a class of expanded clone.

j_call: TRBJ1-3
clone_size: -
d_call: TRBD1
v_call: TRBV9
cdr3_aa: CASSMTGDGNTIYF
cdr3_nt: TGTGCCAGCAGCATGACAGGGGACGGAAACACCATATATTTT

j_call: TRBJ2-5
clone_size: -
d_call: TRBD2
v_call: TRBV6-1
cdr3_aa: CASSGGTSGSLETQYF
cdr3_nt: TGTGCCAGCAGTGGGGGGACTAGCGGGAGCCTAGAGACCCAGTACTTC

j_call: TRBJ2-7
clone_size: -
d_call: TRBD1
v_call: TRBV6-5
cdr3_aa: CASRRQGVSYEQYF
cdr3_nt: TGTGCCAGCCGTCGACAGGGTGTCTCCTACGAGCAGTACTTC

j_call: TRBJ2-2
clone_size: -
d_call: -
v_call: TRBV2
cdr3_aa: CASSVMGGIGELFF
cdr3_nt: TGTGCCAGCAGTGTAATGGGAGGCATCGGGGAGCTGTTTTTT

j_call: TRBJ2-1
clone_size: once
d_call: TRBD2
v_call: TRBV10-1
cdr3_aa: CASSGSSGGVLGEQFF
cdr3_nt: TGCGCCAGCAGTGGTTCGAGCGGGGGGGTGTTGGGTGAGCAGTTCTTC

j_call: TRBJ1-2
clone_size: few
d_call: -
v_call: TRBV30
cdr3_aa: CAWSGTGQQPYGYTF
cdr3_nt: TGTGCCTGGAGTGGAACGGGACAACAACCCTATGGCTACACCTTC

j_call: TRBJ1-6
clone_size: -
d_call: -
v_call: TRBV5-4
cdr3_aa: CASSTWNGGSYNSPLHF
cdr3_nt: TGTGCCAGCAGCACCTGGAATGGAGGCTCCTATAATTCACCCCTCCACTTT

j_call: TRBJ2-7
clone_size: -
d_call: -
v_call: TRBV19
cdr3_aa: CASSNQGKSSYEQYF
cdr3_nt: TGTGCCAGTAGTAATCAGGGAAAATCCTCCTACGAGCAGTACTTC

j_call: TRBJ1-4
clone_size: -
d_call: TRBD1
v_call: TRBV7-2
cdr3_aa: CASSPGQATNEKLFF
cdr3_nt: TGTGCCAGCAGCCCCGGACAGGCAACTAATGAAAAACTGTTTTTT

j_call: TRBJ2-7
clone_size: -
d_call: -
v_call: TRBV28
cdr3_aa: CASRVPRGYEQYF
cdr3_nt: TGTGCCAGCAGGGTTCCCAGGGGCTACGAGCAGTACTTC